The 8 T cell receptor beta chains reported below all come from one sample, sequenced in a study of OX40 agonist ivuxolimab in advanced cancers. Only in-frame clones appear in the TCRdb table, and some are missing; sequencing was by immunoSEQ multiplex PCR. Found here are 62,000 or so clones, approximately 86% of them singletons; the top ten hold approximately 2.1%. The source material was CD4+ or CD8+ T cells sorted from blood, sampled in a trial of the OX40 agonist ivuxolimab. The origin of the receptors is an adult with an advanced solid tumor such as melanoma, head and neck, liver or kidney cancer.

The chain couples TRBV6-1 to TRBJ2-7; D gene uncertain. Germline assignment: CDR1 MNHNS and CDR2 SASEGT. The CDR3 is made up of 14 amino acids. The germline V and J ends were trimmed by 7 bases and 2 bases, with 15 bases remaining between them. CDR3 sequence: CASKTTIPPYEQYF. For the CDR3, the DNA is TGTGCCAGCAAGACAACTATTCCTCCCTACGAGCAGTACTTC.

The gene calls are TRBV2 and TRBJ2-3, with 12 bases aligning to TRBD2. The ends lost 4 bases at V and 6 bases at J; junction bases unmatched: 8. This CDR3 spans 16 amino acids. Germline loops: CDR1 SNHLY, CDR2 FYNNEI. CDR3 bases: TGTGCCAGCAGTGGGGCTAGCGGGAGGGCAATGGATACGCAGTATTTT. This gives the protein CASSGASGRAMDTQYF.

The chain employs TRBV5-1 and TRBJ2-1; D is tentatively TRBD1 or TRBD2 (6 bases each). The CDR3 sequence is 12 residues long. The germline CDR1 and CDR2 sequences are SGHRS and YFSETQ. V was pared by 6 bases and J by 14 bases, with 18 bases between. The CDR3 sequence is CASTLRGGREFF. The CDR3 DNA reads TGCGCCAGCACCCTCAGGGGAGGTAGGGAGTTCTTC.

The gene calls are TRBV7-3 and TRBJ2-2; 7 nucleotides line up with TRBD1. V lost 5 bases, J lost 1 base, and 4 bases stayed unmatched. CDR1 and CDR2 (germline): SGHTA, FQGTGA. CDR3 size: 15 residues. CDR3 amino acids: CASSPRDRNTGELFF. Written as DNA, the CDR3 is TGTGCCAGCAGCCCCCGGGACAGGAACACCGGGGAGCTGTTTTTT.

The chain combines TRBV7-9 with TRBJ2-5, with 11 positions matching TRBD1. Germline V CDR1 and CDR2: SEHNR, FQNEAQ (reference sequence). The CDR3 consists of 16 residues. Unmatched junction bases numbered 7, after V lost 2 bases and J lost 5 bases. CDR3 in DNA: TGTGCCAGCAGCTTAAGAGGACAGGGGGCTTTCGAGACCCAGTACTTC. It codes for CASSLRGQGAFETQYF. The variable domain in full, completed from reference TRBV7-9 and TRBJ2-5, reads DTGVSQNPRHKITKRGQNVTFRCDPISEHNRLYWYRQTLGQGPEFLTYFQNEAQLEKSRLLSDRFSAERPKGSFSTLEIQRTEQGDSAMYLCASSLRGQGAFETQYFGPGTRLLVL.

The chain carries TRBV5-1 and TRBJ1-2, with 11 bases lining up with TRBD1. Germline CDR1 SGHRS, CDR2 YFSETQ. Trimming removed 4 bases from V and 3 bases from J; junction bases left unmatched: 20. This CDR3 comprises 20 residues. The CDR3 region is CASSHSSRDRGTNHYYGYTF. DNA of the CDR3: TGCGCCAGCAGCCATTCGTCCCGGGACAGGGGGACGAACCACTACTATGGCTACACCTTC.

In DNA, the CDR3 is TGCGCCAGCAGCACTGGACAGGGGTATGGCTACACCTTC. Its translation: CASSTGQGYGYTF. The chain couples TRBV5-1 to TRBJ1-2, with 9 positions matching TRBD1. Germline CDR1 and CDR2: SGHRS and YFSETQ. J gave up 5 bases and V 4 bases, and 3 bases lay outside the gene matches. The CDR3 extends over 13 amino acids.

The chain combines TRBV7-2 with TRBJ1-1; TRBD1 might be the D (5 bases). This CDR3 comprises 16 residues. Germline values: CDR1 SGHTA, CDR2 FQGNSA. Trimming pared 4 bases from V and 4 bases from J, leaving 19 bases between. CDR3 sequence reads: CASSSIPGTGTTEAFF. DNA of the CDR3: TGTGCCAGCAGCTCAATTCCCGGGACGGGGACCACTGAAGCTTTCTTT.